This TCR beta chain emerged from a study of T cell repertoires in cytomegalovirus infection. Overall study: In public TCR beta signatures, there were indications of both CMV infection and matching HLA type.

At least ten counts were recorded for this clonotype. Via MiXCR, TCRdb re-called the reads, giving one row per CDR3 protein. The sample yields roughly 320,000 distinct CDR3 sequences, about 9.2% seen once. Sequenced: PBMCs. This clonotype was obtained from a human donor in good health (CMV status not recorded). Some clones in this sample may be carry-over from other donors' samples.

The CDR3 DNA is TGCAGTGCTAGGGCCCTCAGGGGGAGGAGCACTGAAGCTTTCTTT. It specifies CSARALRGRSTEAFF. V and J are TRBV20-1 and TRBJ1-1; TRBD1 matches at 7 bases. This CDR3 contains 15 residues. Germline V CDR1 and CDR2: DFQATT, SNEGSKA (reference sequence). The V gene end was trimmed by 3 bases and the J gene end by 4 bases; junction bases not matched to a gene: 11.